This is a list of T cell receptor beta chains from one sample in a study of Ad26.COV2.S vaccination and SARS-CoV-2 variants. Produced via immunoSEQ multiplex PCR; TCRdb's table is partial and in-frame only. The sample consists of roughly 460,000 clones, 89% of them appearing once. This material consisted of peripheral blood, taken in a trial of Ad26.COV2.S vaccine versus placebo. The source is a person aged 18 to 59 who received the Ad26.COV2.S COVID-19 vaccine or a placebo. CDR3s include the opening cysteine and the closing phenylalanine or tryptophan. D genes are given only for firm matches. Rows give clone size only sometimes, using once, few, many, or a class for an expanded clone.

j_gene | d_gene | v_gene | abundance | CDR3nt | CDR3aa
TRBJ1-1 | - | TRBV30 | - | TGTGCCTGGAGTTTACAGGGTGGCACTGAAGCTTTCTTT | CAWSLQGGTEAFF
TRBJ2-2 | TRBD2 | TRBV7-6 | - | TGTGCCAGCAGCGAGGGCTCCGCTAGCGGGGTCGGGGAGCTGTTTTTT | CASSEGSASGVGELFF
TRBJ1-1 | - | TRBV30 | - | TGTGCTTGGACACTGGGGGCCAAAATGAACACTGAAGCTTTCTTT | CAWTLGAKMNTEAFF
TRBJ1-1 | - | TRBV27 | - | TGTGCCAGCATGGCAGGGGTAATGAACACTGAAGCTTTCTTT | CASMAGVMNTEAFF
TRBJ2-2 | TRBD1 | TRBV5-8 | - | TGTGCCGGCAGCTCGGGACAGGGTTTCACCGGGGAGCTGTTTTTT | CAGSSGQGFTGELFF
TRBJ2-1 | - | TRBV7-7 | - | TGTGCTAGCAGCTTAGGGGGGACCCGGCACAATGAGCAGTTCTTC | CASSLGGTRHNEQFF
TRBJ2-2 | - | TRBV4-2 | - | TGTGCCAGCAGCCAAGAAGGGGGGCACACCGGGGAGCTGTTTTTT | CASSQEGGHTGELFF
TRBJ1-1 | TRBD1 | TRBV10-3 | few | TGTGCCATCAGTGGGACAGGAGGGAACACTGAAGCTTTCTTT | CAISGTGGNTEAFF
TRBJ2-2 | TRBD2 | TRBV24-1 | - | TGTGCCACCAGTGATCCAGGGACTAGCGGGAGGGATTACACCGGGGAGCTGTTTTTT | CATSDPGTSGRDYTGELFF
TRBJ1-4 | - | TRBV1 | - | TGCACCAGCAGCCAAGATCCCGGACAGGGGGTTGAAAAACTGTTTTTT | CTSSQDPGQGVEKLFF
TRBJ2-5 | - | TRBV30 | - | TGTGCCTGGAGTGAGGTTGCGACGTCCGGGACCCAGTACTTC | CAWSEVATSGTQYF
TRBJ1-5 | - | TRBV27 | - | TGTGCCAGCAGTTTAAATCGGTTTAACCAGCCCCAGCATTTT | CASSLNRFNQPQHF
TRBJ1-5 | TRBD1 | TRBV28 | - | TGTGCCAGCACCGGGGACAGGGAGGGTTATAGCAATCAGCCCCAGCATTTT | CASTGDREGYSNQPQHF
TRBJ2-1 | TRBD2 | TRBV28 | - | TGTGCCAGCAGTCGGCCCAGCGGGAGCACCTACAATGAGCAGTTCTTC | CASSRPSGSTYNEQFF
TRBJ1-2 | TRBD1 | TRBV11-2 | once | TGTGCCAGCAGCTTGGGGACAGGGGGAGGGGATTATGGCTACACCTTC | CASSLGTGGGDYGYTF
TRBJ2-3 | TRBD2 | TRBV4-3 | - | TGCGCCAGCAGCCAAGAAAGGGGTTTTAGCGGGGGCTACACAGATACGCAGTATTTT | CASSQERGFSGGYTDTQYF
TRBJ2-6 | - | TRBV21-1 | - | TGTGCCAGCAGCAAGTTGGATGACTCTGGGGCCAACGTCCTGACTTTC | CASSKLDDSGANVLTF
TRBJ1-6 | - | TRBV5-8 | - | TGTGCCAGCAGCTTGGGCGAATCAAATTCACCCCTCCACTTT | CASSLGESNSPLHF
TRBJ1-6 | TRBD1 | TRBV3-1/TRBV3-2 | - | TGTGCCAGCAGCCAAGATAGTAGGGACAGGGGGCGAGAATCCTATAATTCACCCCTCCACTTT | CASSQDSRDRGRESYNSPLHF
TRBJ2-7 | - | TRBV7-2 | - | TGTGCCAGCAGCTTATCGGGAACCTTTTCCCGCGAGCAGTACTTC | CASSLSGTFSREQYF
TRBJ1-1 | - | TRBV19 | - | TGTGCCAGTAAGACCGGGTCGAACACTGAAGCTTTCTTT | CASKTGSNTEAFF
TRBJ1-5 | - | TRBV9 | - | TGTGCCAGCAGCGTAGAGGGGGGAGAACCGAGAGGCAATCAGCCCCAGCATTTT | CASSVEGGEPRGNQPQHF
TRBJ1-2 | - | TRBV12-3/TRBV12-4 | - | TGTGCCAGCAGTTTCCACTATGGCTACACCTTC | CASSFHYGYTF
TRBJ2-1 | TRBD2 | TRBV24-1 | - | TGTGCCACCAGTGATTTACTAGCGGGGGGTTGGAATGAGCAGTTCTTC | CATSDLLAGGWNEQFF
TRBJ1-2 | - | TRBV4-3 | - | TGCGCCAGCAGCCGAGGGGTTGGTGACTATGGCTACACCTTC | CASSRGVGDYGYTF
TRBJ1-3 | - | TRBV21-1 | once | TGTGCCAGCCCAACGGACCAATCGTCTGGAAACACCATATATTTT | CASPTDQSSGNTIYF
TRBJ2-2 | - | TRBV9 | - | TGTGCCAGCAGCGTAGCTCTTATCCCCGGGGAGCTGTTTTTT | CASSVALIPGELFF
TRBJ1-5 | - | TRBV6-5 | once | TGTGCCAGCAAAGGACGGTTTAGCAATCAGCCCCAGCATTTT | CASKGRFSNQPQHF
TRBJ1-5 | - | TRBV5-1 | - | TGCGCCAGCAGCCCAAATTCACCAAGAGAGCCCCAGCATTTT | CASSPNSPREPQHF
TRBJ1-2 | TRBD1 | TRBV30 | - | TGTGCCTGGAATCCCGACAGGGGCGGAGTCTACACCTTC | CAWNPDRGGVYTF
TRBJ1-1 | - | TRBV9 | - | TGTGCCAGCAGCGTAGGGGGAAGGGACACTGAAGCTTTCTTT | CASSVGGRDTEAFF
TRBJ2-1 | - | TRBV24-1 | - | TGTGCCACCAGTGAGACCGGGCCCAGCAATGAGCAGTTCTTC | CATSETGPSNEQFF
TRBJ2-1 | - | TRBV11-3 | - | TGTGCCAGCAGCTTAAGGGGTAACAATGAGCAGTTCTTC | CASSLRGNNEQFF
TRBJ1-5 | - | TRBV3-1/TRBV3-2 | - | TGTGCCAGCAGCCAAGACAGAAATCAGCCCCAGCATTTT | CASSQDRNQPQHF
TRBJ1-5 | - | TRBV5-1 | - | TGCGCCAGCAGCCCTATAGGGGGTGTCAATCAGCCCCAGCATTTT | CASSPIGGVNQPQHF
TRBJ1-5 | - | TRBV12-3/TRBV12-4 | once | TGTGCCAGCAGTCCTAGCGGGGGTCAGCCCCAGCATTTT | CASSPSGGQPQHF
TRBJ2-3 | - | TRBV27 | - | TGTGCCAGCAGTCCCCTCTTCCCTGCTAGCACAGATACGCAGTATTTT | CASSPLFPASTDTQYF
TRBJ1-2 | TRBD1 | TRBV9 | - | TGTGCCAGCAGCCCCGGACAGGGAAGGTATGGCTACACCTTC | CASSPGQGRYGYTF
TRBJ2-5 | - | TRBV5-5 | - | TGTGCCAGCAGCTTTGCGGGCCAAGAGACCCAGTACTTC | CASSFAGQETQYF
TRBJ1-2 | - | TRBV29-1 | - | TGCAGCGCCGAATATAGAGGGGACGAAGGCTACACCTTC | CSAEYRGDEGYTF
TRBJ2-3 | - | TRBV9 | - | TGTGCCAGCAGCCCCAGGGGGGGTACCAGCACAGATACGCAGTATTTT | CASSPRGGTSTDTQYF
TRBJ1-6 | - | TRBV5-5 | - | TGTGCCAGCAGCTTGGATTGGGGTCGGGATTCACCCCTCCACTTT | CASSLDWGRDSPLHF
TRBJ2-7 | - | TRBV11-3 | - | TGTGCCAGCAGCTTCGCGATCGAGCAGTACTTC | CASSFAIEQYF
TRBJ2-1 | TRBD2 | TRBV9 | - | TGTGCCAGCAGCGATTCACTAGCGGGAGGCAATGAGCAGTTCTTC | CASSDSLAGGNEQFF
TRBJ1-5 | - | TRBV6-5 | - | TGTGCCAGCAGTTACTCAAGGGTTGGCCAGCCCCAGCATTTT | CASSYSRVGQPQHF
TRBJ2-2 | - | TRBV7-9 | - | TGTGCCAGCAGCCCGCTGGGGACCGCGAACACCGGGGAGCTGTTTTTT | CASSPLGTANTGELFF
TRBJ2-2 | TRBD2 | TRBV7-3 | - | TGTGCCAGCAGCTTAGCGGGAGACGCCGGGGAGCTGTTTTTT | CASSLAGDAGELFF
TRBJ1-1 | TRBD1 | TRBV29-1 | - | TGCAGCGTTGCGGGACAGATTAACACTGAAGCTTTCTTT | CSVAGQINTEAFF
TRBJ1-1 | - | TRBV11-3 | - | TGTGCCAGCAGCTTAACCGGGGGCGCGAACACTGAAGCTTTCTTT | CASSLTGGANTEAFF